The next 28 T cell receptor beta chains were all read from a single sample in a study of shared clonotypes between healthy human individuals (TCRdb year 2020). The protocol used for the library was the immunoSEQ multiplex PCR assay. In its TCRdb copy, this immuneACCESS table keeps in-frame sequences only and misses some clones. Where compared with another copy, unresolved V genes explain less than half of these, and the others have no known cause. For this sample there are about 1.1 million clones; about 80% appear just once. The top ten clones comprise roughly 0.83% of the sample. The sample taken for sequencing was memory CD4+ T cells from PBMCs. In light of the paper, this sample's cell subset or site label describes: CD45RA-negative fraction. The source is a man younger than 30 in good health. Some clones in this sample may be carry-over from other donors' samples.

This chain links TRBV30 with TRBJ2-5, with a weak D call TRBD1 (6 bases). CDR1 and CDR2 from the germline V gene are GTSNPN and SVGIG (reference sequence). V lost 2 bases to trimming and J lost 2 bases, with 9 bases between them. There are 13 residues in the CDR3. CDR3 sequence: CAWSRGTQETQYF. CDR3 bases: TGTGCCTGGAGTAGGGGGACACAAGAGACCCAGTACTTC.

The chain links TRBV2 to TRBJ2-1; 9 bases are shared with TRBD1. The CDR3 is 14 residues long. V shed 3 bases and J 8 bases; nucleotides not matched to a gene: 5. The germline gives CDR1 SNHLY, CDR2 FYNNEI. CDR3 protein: CASSEGQGIDEQFF. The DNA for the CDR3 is TGTGCCAGCAGTGAGGGACAGGGAATCGATGAGCAGTTCTTC.

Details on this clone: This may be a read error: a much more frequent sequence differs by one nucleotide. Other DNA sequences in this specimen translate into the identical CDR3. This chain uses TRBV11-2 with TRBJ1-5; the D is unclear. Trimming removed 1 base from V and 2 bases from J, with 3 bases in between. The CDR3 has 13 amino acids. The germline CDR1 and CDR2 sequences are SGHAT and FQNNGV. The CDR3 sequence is CASSLAGNQPQHF. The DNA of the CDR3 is TGTGCCAGCAGCTTAGCCGGCAATCAGCCCCAGCATTTT.

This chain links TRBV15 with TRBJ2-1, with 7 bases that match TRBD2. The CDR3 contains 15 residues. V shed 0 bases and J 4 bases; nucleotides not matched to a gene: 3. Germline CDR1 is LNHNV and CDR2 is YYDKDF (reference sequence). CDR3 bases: TGTGCCACCAGCAGAGAACTAGCGCAGTACAATGAGCAGTTCTTC. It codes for CATSRELAQYNEQFF.

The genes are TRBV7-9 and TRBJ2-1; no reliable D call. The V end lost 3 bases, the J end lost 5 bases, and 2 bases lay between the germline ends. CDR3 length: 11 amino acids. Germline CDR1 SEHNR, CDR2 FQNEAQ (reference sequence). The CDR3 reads CASSFDNEQFF. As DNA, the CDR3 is TGTGCCAGCAGCTTCGACAATGAGCAGTTCTTC.

The CDR3 coding sequence is TGTGCCAGCAGCTTACGGGACAGGGACGGCTACACCTTC. It yields the protein CASSLRDRDGYTF. The rearrangement uses TRBV7-9 and TRBJ1-2; 9 bases are shared with TRBD1. The J segment lost 8 bases and the V segment lost 2 bases, leaving 3 bases of the junction unmatched. The CDR3 sequence is 13 residues long. CDR1 SEHNR and CDR2 FQNEAQ come from the germline V gene (reference sequence).

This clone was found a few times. Here the CDR3 DNA reads TGTGCCAGCAGTTCTTTGCCCTCGGGGACTGAAGCTTTCTTT. It is translated as CASSSLPSGTEAFF. The V and J genes are TRBV28 and TRBJ1-1, with D uncertain. The CDR3 runs to 14 residues. V shed 4 bases and J shed 5 bases, with 14 bases lying between them. Germline CDR1 MDHEN, CDR2 SYDVKM.

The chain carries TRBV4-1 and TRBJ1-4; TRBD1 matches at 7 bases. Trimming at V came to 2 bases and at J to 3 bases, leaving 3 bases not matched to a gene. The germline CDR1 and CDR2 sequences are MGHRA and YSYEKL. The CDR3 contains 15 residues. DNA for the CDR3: TGCGCCAGCAGCCAACAGACAGGGTCTAATGAAAAACTGTTTTTT. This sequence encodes CASSQQTGSNEKLFF.

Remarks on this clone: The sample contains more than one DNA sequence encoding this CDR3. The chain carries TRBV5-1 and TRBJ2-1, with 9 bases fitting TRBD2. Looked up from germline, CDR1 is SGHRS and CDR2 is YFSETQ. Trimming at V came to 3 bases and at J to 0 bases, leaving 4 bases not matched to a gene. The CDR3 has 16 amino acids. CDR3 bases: TGCGCCAGCAGCTCACTAGCGGGCAGCTCCTACAATGAGCAGTTCTTC. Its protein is CASSSLAGSSYNEQFF.

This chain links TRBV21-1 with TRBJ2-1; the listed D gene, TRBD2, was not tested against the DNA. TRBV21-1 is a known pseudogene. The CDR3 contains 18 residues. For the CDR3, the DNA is TGTGCCAGCAGCAAATCTGGTCCGGGAGGGAGGATTTGGAATGAGCAGTTCTTC. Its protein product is CASSKSGPGGRIWNEQFF.

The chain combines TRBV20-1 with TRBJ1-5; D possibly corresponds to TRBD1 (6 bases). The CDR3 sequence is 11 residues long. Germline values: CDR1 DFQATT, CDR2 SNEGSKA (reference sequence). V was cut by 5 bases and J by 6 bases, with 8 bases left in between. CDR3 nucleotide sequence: TGCAGTGCTTTAGGGGGTCAGCCCCAGCATTTT. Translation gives CSALGGQPQHF.

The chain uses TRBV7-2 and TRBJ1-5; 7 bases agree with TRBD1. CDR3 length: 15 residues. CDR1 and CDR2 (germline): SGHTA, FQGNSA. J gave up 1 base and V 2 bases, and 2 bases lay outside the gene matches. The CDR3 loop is CASSLWGQSNQPQHF. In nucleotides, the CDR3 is TGTGCCAGCAGCTTATGGGGACAGAGCAATCAGCCCCAGCATTTT. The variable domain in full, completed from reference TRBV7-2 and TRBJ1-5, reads GAGVSQSPSNKVTEKGKDVELRCDPISGHTALYWYRQSLGQGLEFLIYFQGNSAPDKSGLPSDRFSAERTGGSVSTLTIQRTQQEDSAVYLCASSLWGQSNQPQHFGDGTRLSIL.

The CDR3 DNA reads TGCGCCAGCAGCCAGGAGCCGGGAGGGCCTAACCACAATGAGCAGTTCTTC. Its protein is CASSQEPGGPNHNEQFF. V gene TRBV5-1 combines with J gene TRBJ2-1, with TRBD2 matching 8 bases. This CDR3 is built from 17 residues. Unmatched junction bases numbered 14, after V lost 4 bases and J lost 5 bases. Per germline, CDR1 SGHRS and CDR2 YFSETQ. The whole variable domain, filled in from reference TRBV5-1 and TRBJ2-1, reads KAGVTQTPRYLIKTRGQQVTLSCSPISGHRSVSWYQQTPGQGLQFLFEYFSETQRNKGNFPGRFSGRQFSNSRSEMNVSTLELGDSALYLCASSQEPGGPNHNEQFFGPGTRLTVL.

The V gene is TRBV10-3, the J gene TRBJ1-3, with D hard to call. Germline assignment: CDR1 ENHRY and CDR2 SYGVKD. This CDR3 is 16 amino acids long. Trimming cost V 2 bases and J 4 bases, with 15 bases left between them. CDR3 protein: CAISEVSGDGGNTIYF. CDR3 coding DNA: TGTGCCATCAGTGAGGTTTCGGGAGACGGCGGAAACACCATATATTTT.

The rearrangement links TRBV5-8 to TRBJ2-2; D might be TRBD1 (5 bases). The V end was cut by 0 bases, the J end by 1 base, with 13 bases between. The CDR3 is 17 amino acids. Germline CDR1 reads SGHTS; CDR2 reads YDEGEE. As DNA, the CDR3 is TGTGCCAGCAGCTTGGCCGTGGGTCAGGGGAACACCGGGGAGCTGTTTTTT. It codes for CASSLAVGQGNTGELFF.

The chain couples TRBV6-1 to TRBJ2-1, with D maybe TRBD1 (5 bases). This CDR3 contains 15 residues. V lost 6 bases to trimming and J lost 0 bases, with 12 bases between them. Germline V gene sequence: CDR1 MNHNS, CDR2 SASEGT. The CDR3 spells CASRAGHFSYNEQFF. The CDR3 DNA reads TGTGCCAGCAGGGCCGGACATTTCTCCTACAATGAGCAGTTCTTC.

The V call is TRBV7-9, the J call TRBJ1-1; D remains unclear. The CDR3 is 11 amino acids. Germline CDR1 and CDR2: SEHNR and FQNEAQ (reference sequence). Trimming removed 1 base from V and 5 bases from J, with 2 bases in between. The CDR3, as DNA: TGTGCCAGCAGCTTAGAGACTGAAGCTTTCTTT. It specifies CASSLETEAFF.

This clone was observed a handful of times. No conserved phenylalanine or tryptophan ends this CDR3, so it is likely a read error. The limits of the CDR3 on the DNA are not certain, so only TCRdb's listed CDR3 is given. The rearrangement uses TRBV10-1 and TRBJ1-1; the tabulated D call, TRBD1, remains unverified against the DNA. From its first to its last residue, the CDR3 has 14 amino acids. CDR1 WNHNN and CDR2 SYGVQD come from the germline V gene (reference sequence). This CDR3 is CASSESDTGTPRNP.

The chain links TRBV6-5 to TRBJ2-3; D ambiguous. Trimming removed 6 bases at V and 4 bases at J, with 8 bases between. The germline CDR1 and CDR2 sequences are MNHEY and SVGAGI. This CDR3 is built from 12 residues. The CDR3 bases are TGTGCCAGCAGGGATGTTGCAGATACGCAGTATTTT. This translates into CASRDVADTQYF.

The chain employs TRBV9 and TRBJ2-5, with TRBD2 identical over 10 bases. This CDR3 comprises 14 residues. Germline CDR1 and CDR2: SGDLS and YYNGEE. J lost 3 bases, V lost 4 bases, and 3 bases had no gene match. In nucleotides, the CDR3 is TGTGCCAGCAGCCTAGGACTAGCGGAAGAGACCCAGTACTTC. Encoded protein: CASSLGLAEETQYF.

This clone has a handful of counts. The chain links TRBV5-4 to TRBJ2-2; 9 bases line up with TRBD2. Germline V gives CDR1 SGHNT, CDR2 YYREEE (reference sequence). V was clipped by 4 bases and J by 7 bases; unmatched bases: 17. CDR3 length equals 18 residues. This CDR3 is CASSRGGGREGRGGELFF. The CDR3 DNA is TGTGCCAGCAGCCGCGGTGGAGGGCGGGAGGGTCGAGGCGGGGAGCTGTTTTTT.

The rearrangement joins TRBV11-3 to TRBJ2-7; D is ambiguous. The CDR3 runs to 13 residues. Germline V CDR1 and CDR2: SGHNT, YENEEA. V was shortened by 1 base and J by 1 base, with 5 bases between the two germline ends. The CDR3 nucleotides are TGTGCCAGCAGCTTAGCAGGTTCCTACGAGCAGTACTTC. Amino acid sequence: CASSLAGSYEQYF.

The CDR3 loop is CASRISEVNTGELFF. CDR3 DNA: TGTGCCAGCAGAATTAGCGAGGTTAACACCGGGGAGCTGTTTTTT. The rearrangement links TRBV5-8 to TRBJ2-2, with D perhaps matching TRBD2 (5 bases). The germline CDR1 and CDR2 sequences are SGHTS and YDEGEE. V lost 5 bases and J lost 2, with 13 bases in between. The CDR3 runs to 15 residues.

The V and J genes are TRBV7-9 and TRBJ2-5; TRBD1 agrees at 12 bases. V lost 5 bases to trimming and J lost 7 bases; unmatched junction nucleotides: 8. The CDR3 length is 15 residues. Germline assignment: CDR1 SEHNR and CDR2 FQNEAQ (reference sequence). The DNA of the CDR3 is TGTGCCAGCAGCCGGGACAGGGGGCGAGCCGGGACCCAGTACTTC. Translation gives CASSRDRGRAGTQYF.

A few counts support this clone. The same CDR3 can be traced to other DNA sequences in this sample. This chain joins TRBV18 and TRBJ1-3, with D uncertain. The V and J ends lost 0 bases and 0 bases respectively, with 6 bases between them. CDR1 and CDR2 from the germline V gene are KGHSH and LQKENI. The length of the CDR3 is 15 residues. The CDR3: CASSPPGSSGNTIYF. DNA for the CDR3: TGTGCCAGCTCACCACCAGGTAGCTCTGGAAACACCATATATTTT.

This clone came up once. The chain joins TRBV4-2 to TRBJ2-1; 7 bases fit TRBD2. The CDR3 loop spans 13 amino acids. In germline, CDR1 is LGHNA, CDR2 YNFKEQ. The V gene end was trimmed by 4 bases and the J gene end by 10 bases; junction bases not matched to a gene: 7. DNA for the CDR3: TGTGCCAGCAGCCTAAGACTAGCAAGAGAGCAGTTCTTC. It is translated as CASSLRLAREQFF.

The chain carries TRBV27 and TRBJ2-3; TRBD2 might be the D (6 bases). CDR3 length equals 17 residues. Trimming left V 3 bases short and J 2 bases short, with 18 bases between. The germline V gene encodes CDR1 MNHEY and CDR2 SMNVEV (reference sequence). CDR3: CASSFSAGQSYTDTQYF. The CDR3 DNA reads TGTGCCAGCAGTTTTTCGGCGGGGCAATCTTACACAGATACGCAGTATTTT.

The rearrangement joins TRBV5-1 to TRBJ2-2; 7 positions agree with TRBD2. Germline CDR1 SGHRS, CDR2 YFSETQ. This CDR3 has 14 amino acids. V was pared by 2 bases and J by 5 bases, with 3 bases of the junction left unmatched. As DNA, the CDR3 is TGCGCCAGCAGCTTCGCGGGAGAGACCGGGGAGCTGTTTTTT. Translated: CASSFAGETGELFF.